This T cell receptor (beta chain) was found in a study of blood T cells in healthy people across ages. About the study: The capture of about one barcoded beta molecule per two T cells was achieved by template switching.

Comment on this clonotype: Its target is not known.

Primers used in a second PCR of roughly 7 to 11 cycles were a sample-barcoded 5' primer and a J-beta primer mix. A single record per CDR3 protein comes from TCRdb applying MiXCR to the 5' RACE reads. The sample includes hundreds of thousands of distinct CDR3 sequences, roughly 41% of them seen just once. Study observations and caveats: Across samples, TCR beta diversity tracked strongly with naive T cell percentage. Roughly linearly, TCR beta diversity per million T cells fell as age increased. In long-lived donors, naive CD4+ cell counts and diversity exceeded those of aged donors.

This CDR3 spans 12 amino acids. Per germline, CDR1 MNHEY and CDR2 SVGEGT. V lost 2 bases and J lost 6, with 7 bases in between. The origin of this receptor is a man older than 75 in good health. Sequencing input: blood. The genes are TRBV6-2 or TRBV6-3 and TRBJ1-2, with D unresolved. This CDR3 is CASSYAGDGYTF. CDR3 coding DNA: TGTGCCAGCAGTTACGCGGGAGATGGCTACACCTTC.